Listed below are T cell receptor beta chains from one sample, sequenced in a study of shared clonotypes between healthy human individuals. Data came from immunoSEQ multiplex PCR; TCRdb stores just in-frame clones and leaves some out. The table records approximately 92,000 clones, approximately 75% of them present only once. The material sequenced was memory CD8+ T cells sorted from blood. Every receptor here comes from a man between 25 and 39 years old in good health. The CDR3 runs from the conserved cysteine through the conserved F or W. A D gene is named only where the DNA matches it firmly. Clone sizes are given selectively: once, few, many, or a class where the clone is expanded.

TGTGCCAGCAGCTTAGTGCCCAACACTGAAGCTTTCTTT,CASSLVPNTEAFF,TRBV7-3,.,.,TRBJ1-1
TGTGCCATCAGTGAGTGGGACAGGGTCTACGAGCAGTACTTC,CAISEWDRVYEQYF,TRBV10-3,TRBD1,.,TRBJ2-7
TGCAGCGTTGACACAGGGTACACTGAAGCTTTCTTT,CSVDTGYTEAFF,TRBV29-1,.,.,TRBJ1-1
TGTGCCAGCAGTCGCCAGGGGGCTTCTGGCTACACCTTC,CASSRQGASGYTF,TRBV27,TRBD1,.,TRBJ1-2
TGTGCCAGCAGCTTAGCTTCTGGTAACGAGCAGTACTTC,CASSLASGNEQYF,TRBV13,.,.,TRBJ2-7
TGTGCCATCGAACCCGGGACAGGGCGCACAGATACGCAGTATTTT,CAIEPGTGRTDTQYF,TRBV28,TRBD1,.,TRBJ2-3
TGTGCCAGCAGCCAAGAGGGTGACTCTGGGGCCAACGTCCTGACTTTC,CASSQEGDSGANVLTF,TRBV4-2,.,few,TRBJ2-6
TGTGCCAGCAGCGTTAGCGCAGGGCTTGGGGAGACCCAGTACTTC,CASSVSAGLGETQYF,TRBV9,.,.,TRBJ2-5
TGCGCCAGCAGCCAAGATTGGTCGGAGGAGCAGTTCTTC,CASSQDWSEEQFF,TRBV4-3,.,.,TRBJ2-1
TGTGCCAGCTCACCTTTCGGGACTGTGGATTACAAGCCACGGTTCTTC,CASSPFGTVDYKPRFF,TRBV18,.,.,TRBJ2-1
TGTGCCAGCAGCTCTCCGGGTCTAAATCAGCCCCAGCATTTT,CASSSPGLNQPQHF,TRBV7-8,.,.,TRBJ1-5
TGTGCCATCAGTGGTAGCGGTACCACAGATACGCAGTATTTT,CAISGSGTTDTQYF,TRBV10-3,.,few,TRBJ2-3
TGTGCCAGCATTAAGGCTAGGAACACCGGGGAGCTGTTTTTT,CASIKARNTGELFF,TRBV6-8,.,many,TRBJ2-2
TGTGCCAGCAGCCCCCCTTATGGAAACACCATATATTTT,CASSPPYGNTIYF,TRBV28,.,.,TRBJ1-3
TGTGCCAGCCGTCTGGGACTAGCGGGCTCTCGATTGGACAATGAGCAGTTCTTC,CASRLGLAGSRLDNEQFF,TRBV7-9,TRBD2,many,TRBJ2-1
TGTGCCAGCAGCGTAGAAGTAGCGGGAGGTCGGGAGCAGTACTTC,CASSVEVAGGREQYF,TRBV9,TRBD2,once,TRBJ2-7
TGTGCCAGCAGCGTAGGCGGGGAAGCGGGAGCAGGCGCAGATACGCAGTATTTT,CASSVGGEAGAGADTQYF,TRBV9,TRBD2,once,TRBJ2-3
TGTGCCATCAGGGAAGATTTGACTGGGGCCAACGTCCTGACTTTC,CAIREDLTGANVLTF,TRBV10-3,.,.,TRBJ2-6
TGTGCCAGTAGAGGGACTCCTGGTGAAAAACTGTTTTTT,CASRGTPGEKLFF,TRBV28,.,.,TRBJ1-4
TGTGCCAGCACCCAGGGGCGGGGGCCCTACGAGCAGTACTTC,CASTQGRGPYEQYF,TRBV6-6,.,.,TRBJ2-7
TGTGCCAGTAGTATAGATCAGGGTGACGGTAATGAGCAGTTCTTC,CASSIDQGDGNEQFF,TRBV19,.,.,TRBJ2-1
TGTGCCAGCAGTAGCCTAGCGGGAGACTACAATGAGCAGTTCTTC,CASSSLAGDYNEQFF,TRBV2,TRBD2,few,TRBJ2-1
TGCGCCAGCACCCGAGGGGGTGAGCAGTTCTTC,CASTRGGEQFF,TRBV10-2,.,.,TRBJ2-1
TGTGCCAGCAGTCCCGGGAGGGCCCCCTACGAGCAGTACTTC,CASSPGRAPYEQYF,TRBV7-2,TRBD2,.,TRBJ2-7
TGTGCCAGCAGGCCCAGGACTAGCTCATCCGAAATTCAGTACTTC,CASRPRTSSSEIQYF,TRBV27,TRBD2,.,TRBJ2-4
TGTGCCAGCAGCCTCGCCAGTACTTATGGCTACACCTTC,CASSLASTYGYTF,TRBV7-2,.,.,TRBJ1-2
TGTGCCATCAGTGAGGTCCTAGCGGGAGAGGGGGGAGAGACCCAGTACTTC,CAISEVLAGEGGETQYF,TRBV10-3,TRBD2,few,TRBJ2-5
TGTGCCAGCAGAACCATGGGCTACGGCTACGAGCAGTACTTC,CASRTMGYGYEQYF,TRBV28,.,.,TRBJ2-7
TGTGCCAGCAGCTTAACACAGGGGGCGCTGGACGAGCAGTACTTC,CASSLTQGALDEQYF,TRBV7-2,TRBD1,once,TRBJ2-7
TGTGCCAGCAGTTGGGACAGGGGAGGCTACGAGCAGTACTTC,CASSWDRGGYEQYF,TRBV7-6,TRBD1,.,TRBJ2-7
TGTGCCAGCAGTCCCCCGGGGACAGGAACAAACAATGAGCAGTTCTTC,CASSPPGTGTNNEQFF,TRBV7-3,TRBD1,.,TRBJ2-1
TGTGCCAGTAGTATGAACTATGGCTACACCTTC,CASSMNYGYTF,TRBV19,.,.,TRBJ1-2
TGTGCCAGCAGCTACAACACAGGGTTCTCCTACGAGCAGTACTTC,CASSYNTGFSYEQYF,TRBV7-4,.,.,TRBJ2-7
TGTGCTCGAAGAGGGACTAGCGATGTCAATGAGCAGTTCTTC,CARRGTSDVNEQFF,TRBV28,TRBD2,.,TRBJ2-1
TGTGCCAGCAGTGAATCGGGTGTGGATGAGCAGTTCTTC,CASSESGVDEQFF,TRBV25-1,.,.,TRBJ2-1
TGTGCCAGCACCCTTGACACGCGCAATCAGCCCCAGCATTTT,CASTLDTRNQPQHF,TRBV28,.,.,TRBJ1-5
TGCGCCAGCAGCCAAGGGGGGACAGGGAGGTACAATGAGCAGTTCTTC,CASSQGGTGRYNEQFF,TRBV4-3,TRBD1,.,TRBJ2-1
TGTGCCAGCAGCCCTCAGGGGGCGCGAGATGAAAAACTGTTTTTT,CASSPQGARDEKLFF,TRBV5-4,TRBD1,.,TRBJ1-4
TGTGCCAGCAGCCAGGTTGTGGGGGCTAATTCACCCCTCCACTTT,CASSQVVGANSPLHF,TRBV7-9,.,few,TRBJ1-6
TGTGCCAGCAGCCGAATTAGGGGCTCTGGAAACACCATATATTTT,CASSRIRGSGNTIYF,TRBV7-9,.,.,TRBJ1-3
TGCGCCAGCAGCCAAGATGGGGGACAGGGAGATCAGCCCCAGCATTTT,CASSQDGGQGDQPQHF,TRBV4-1,TRBD1,.,TRBJ1-5
TGTGCCACCAGCCCCGGGCGTACCCTCCTTGAGCAGTACTTC,CATSPGRTLLEQYF,TRBV15,.,many,TRBJ2-7
TGCGCCAGCAGCTTGGGATGGGAAGACTATGGCTACACCTTC,CASSLGWEDYGYTF,TRBV5-1,.,.,TRBJ1-2
TGTGCCAGCAGTGCAGACGGATCAGGGTACCAAGAGACCCAGTACTTC,CASSADGSGYQETQYF,TRBV28,.,few,TRBJ2-5
TGTGCCAGCACCCCCGGGAGGGCGGGCGATGAAAAACTGTTTTTT,CASTPGRAGDEKLFF,TRBV6-1,.,.,TRBJ1-4
TGTGCCAGCACCTCCTCAGAGGGAACTAGCGGGATATACAATGAGCAGTTCTTC,CASTSSEGTSGIYNEQFF,TRBV28,TRBD2,.,TRBJ2-1
TGTGCCAGCTCACCACCCTTTGGGAGGCCTGACTACGAGCAGTACTTC,CASSPPFGRPDYEQYF,TRBV18,.,.,TRBJ2-7
TGTGCCAGCAGCTTCACTGAAGCTTTCTTT,CASSFTEAFF,TRBV4-2,.,.,TRBJ1-1
TGTGCCAGCAGTTTTTCCCCCGGACTGATCAATGAGCAGTTCTTC,CASSFSPGLINEQFF,TRBV27,.,few,TRBJ2-1